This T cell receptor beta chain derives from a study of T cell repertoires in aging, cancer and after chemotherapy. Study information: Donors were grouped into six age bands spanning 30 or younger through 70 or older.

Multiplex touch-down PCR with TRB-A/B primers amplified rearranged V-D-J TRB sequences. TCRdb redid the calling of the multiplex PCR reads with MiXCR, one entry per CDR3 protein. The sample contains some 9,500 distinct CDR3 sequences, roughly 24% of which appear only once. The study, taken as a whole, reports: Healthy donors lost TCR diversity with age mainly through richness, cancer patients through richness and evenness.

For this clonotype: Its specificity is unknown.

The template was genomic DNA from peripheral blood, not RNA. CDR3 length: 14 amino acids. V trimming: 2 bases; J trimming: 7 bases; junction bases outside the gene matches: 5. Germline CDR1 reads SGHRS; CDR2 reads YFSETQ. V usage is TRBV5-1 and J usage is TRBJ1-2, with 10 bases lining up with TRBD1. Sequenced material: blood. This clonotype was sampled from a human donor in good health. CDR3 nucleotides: TGCGCCAGCAGCTTAGGACAGGGGGATCCTGGCTACACCTTC. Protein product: CASSLGQGDPGYTF.